Listed below are T cell receptor beta chains from one sample, sequenced in a study of cytomegalovirus exposure and HLA in healthy donors. TCRdb keeps only in-frame clones here, not all; method: immunoSEQ multiplex PCR. Here the sample spans 160,000 or so clones, almost 85% being singletons. Sequencing input: PBMCs. These receptors were collected from a woman in her fifties or sixties in good health and CMV-seronegative. CDR3s include the opening cysteine and the closing phenylalanine or tryptophan. A D gene is named only where the DNA matches it firmly. Clone size is stated in some rows and not others, as once, few, many or a class when expanded.

clone_size j_call v_call d_call cdr3_aa cdr3_nt
- TRBJ1-1 TRBV13 - CASSLRGPGTEAFF TGTGCCAGCAGCTTACGAGGGCCTGGCACTGAAGCTTTCTTT
- TRBJ1-3 TRBV10-3 TRBD1 CAISWTGGNTIYF TGTGCCATCAGCTGGACAGGTGGAAACACCATATATTTT
- TRBJ2-1 TRBV11-2 TRBD2 CASSLGVTSGNEQFF TGTGCCAGCAGCTTAGGGGTCACTAGCGGCAATGAGCAGTTCTTC
- TRBJ1-5 TRBV18 - CASSSAGRNQPQHF TGTGCCAGCTCTTCAGCAGGGAGGAATCAGCCCCAGCATTTT
- TRBJ2-7 TRBV11-2 TRBD2 CASSLAYGLAGPEQYF TGTGCCAGCAGCTTGGCCTACGGACTAGCGGGGCCTGAGCAGTACTTC
- TRBJ2-1 TRBV9 - CASSVGRRGLYNEQFF TGTGCCAGCAGCGTAGGACGGCGGGGGCTCTACAATGAGCAGTTCTTC
- TRBJ2-1 TRBV10-3 - CAISSLASYNEQFF TGTGCCATCAGCTCACTAGCCTCCTACAATGAGCAGTTCTTC
- TRBJ1-2 TRBV7-3 TRBD1 CASSLRQGSGYTF TGTGCCAGCAGCTTAAGACAGGGGAGTGGCTACACCTTC
- TRBJ2-2 TRBV4-1 TRBD1 CASSQGQGNTGELFF TGCGCCAGCAGCCAAGGACAGGGTAACACCGGGGAGCTGTTTTTT
- TRBJ2-7 TRBV18 - CASSPFGQTYEQYF TGTGCCAGCTCACCATTTGGACAGACCTACGAGCAGTACTTC
- TRBJ2-5 TRBV28 - CASAKGAEQETQYF TGTGCCAGCGCCAAAGGGGCCGAACAAGAGACCCAGTACTTC
- TRBJ2-3 TRBV2 - CASSDQITDTQYF TGTGCCAGCAGTGACCAGATCACAGATACGCAGTATTTT
- TRBJ2-3 TRBV25-1 - CASSVTGSTDTQYF TGTGCCAGCAGTGTGACAGGCAGCACAGATACGCAGTATTTT
- TRBJ2-6 TRBV27 - CASSYPHKSGANVLTF TGTGCCAGCAGTTACCCACACAAGTCTGGGGCCAACGTCCTGACTTTC
- TRBJ2-5 TRBV12-5 TRBD1 CASGSSGTGRQETQYF TGTGCTAGTGGCTCTTCCGGGACAGGGCGTCAAGAGACCCAGTACTTC
- TRBJ1-5 TRBV11-2 - CASSLETGDQPQHF TGTGCCAGCAGCTTAGAGACCGGAGACCAGCCCCAGCATTTT
- TRBJ1-1 TRBV28 - CASSLKGGHTEAFF TGTGCCAGCAGTTTAAAGGGAGGTCACACTGAAGCTTTCTTT
- TRBJ2-1 TRBV28 - CASSLQGYNEQFF TGTGCCAGCAGTTTACAGGGGTACAATGAGCAGTTCTTC
once TRBJ1-4 TRBV27 - CASSLFRDSGEKLFF TGTGCCAGCAGTTTGTTCAGGGATTCGGGTGAAAAACTGTTTTTT
few TRBJ2-3 TRBV29-1 - CSVVYPNTDTQYF TGCAGCGTTGTTTACCCTAACACAGATACGCAGTATTTT
- TRBJ2-5 TRBV10-3 - CAISDTHSGGETQYF TGTGCCATCAGTGACACCCATTCAGGTGGGGAGACCCAGTACTTC
few TRBJ1-5 TRBV15 - CATSRVGRGSNQPQHF TGTGCCACCAGCAGAGTTGGGCGGGGGAGCAATCAGCCCCAGCATTTT
- TRBJ2-3 TRBV2 - CASSDEQLSTDTQYF TGTGCCAGCAGTGACGAGCAATTAAGCACAGATACGCAGTATTTT
- TRBJ1-3 TRBV5-6 - CASSRGGNSGNTIYF TGTGCCAGCAGCAGGGGCGGCAACTCTGGAAACACCATATATTTT
once TRBJ2-5 TRBV5-4 - CASSLASRETQYF TGTGCCAGCAGCTTGGCCTCGAGAGAGACCCAGTACTTC
- TRBJ1-2 TRBV30 TRBD1 CAWYRGIYTF TGTGCCTGGTACAGGGGAATCTACACCTTC
few TRBJ1-1 TRBV7-3 TRBD1 CASSSTGGAPFF TGTGCCAGCAGCTCCACAGGGGGCGCGCCTTTCTTT
few TRBJ1-1 TRBV20-1 - CSARGDTEAFF TGCAGTGCCAGGGGCGACACTGAAGCTTTCTTT
- TRBJ2-7 TRBV11-2 TRBD2 CASSPRVSGLTYEQYF TGTGCCAGCAGCCCCCGGGTTAGCGGGCTGACCTACGAGCAGTACTTC
- TRBJ1-2 TRBV11-2 - CASSLAGDAYGYTF TGTGCCAGCAGCTTAGCAGGGGATGCCTATGGCTACACCTTC
- TRBJ2-3 TRBV7-6 - CASSLRGTRTDTQYF TGTGCCAGCAGCTTGAGAGGGACACGCACAGATACGCAGTATTTT
- TRBJ2-7 TRBV4-3 TRBD2 CASSQDFAGGEQYF TGCGCCAGCAGCCAAGATTTTGCGGGGGGCGAGCAGTACTTC
- TRBJ2-3 TRBV2 TRBD2 CASSEGLGLREVRLSTDTQYF TGTGCCAGCAGTGAAGGGCTCGGGTTGCGGGAGGTCCGTTTGAGCACAGATACGCAGTATTTT
few TRBJ1-5 TRBV27 - CASSPRTGMGQPQHF TGTGCCAGCAGTCCCCGCACGGGTATGGGTCAGCCCCAGCATTTT
- TRBJ1-3 TRBV6-5 - CASQDAPEDTIYF TGTGCCAGCCAAGACGCGCCCGAGGACACCATATATTTT
- TRBJ2-1 TRBV27 - CAASGTRDSYNEQFF TGTGCAGCCTCAGGTACCCGGGACTCCTACAATGAGCAGTTCTTC
- TRBJ2-7 TRBV6-1 TRBD2 CASSVVRASGSYEQYF TGTGCCAGCAGTGTGGTTAGGGCTAGCGGGAGTTACGAGCAGTACTTC
- TRBJ2-7 TRBV13 TRBD2 CASSLEPSGRAGEQYF TGTGCCAGCAGCTTAGAACCCAGCGGGAGGGCCGGAGAGCAGTACTTC
once TRBJ2-1 TRBV7-3 TRBD2 CASSLAGTGLAGNEQFF TGTGCCAGCAGCTTAGCGGGGACGGGACTAGCGGGGAATGAGCAGTTCTTC
- TRBJ1-4 TRBV27 - CASSLRANEKLFF TGTGCCAGCAGTTTGCGGGCTAATGAAAAACTGTTTTTT
- TRBJ1-1 TRBV19 - CASNPQDRHEAFF TGTGCCAGTAACCCACAAGACCGACATGAAGCTTTCTTT
- TRBJ1-2 TRBV7-2 - CASSPPGWLGGYTF TGTGCCAGCAGCCCCCCAGGGTGGTTGGGTGGCTACACCTTC
- TRBJ2-5 TRBV5-1 - CASSPTPTAIQETQYF TGCGCCAGCAGTCCCACTCCGACAGCGATCCAAGAGACCCAGTACTTC
- TRBJ2-2 TRBV9 - CASSVELYANTGELFF TGTGCCAGCAGCGTAGAGCTTTACGCGAACACCGGGGAGCTGTTTTTT
- TRBJ2-1 TRBV5-1 TRBD2 CASSRYQPGLVYNEQFF TGCGCCAGCAGCAGGTACCAACCGGGACTAGTGTACAATGAGCAGTTCTTC